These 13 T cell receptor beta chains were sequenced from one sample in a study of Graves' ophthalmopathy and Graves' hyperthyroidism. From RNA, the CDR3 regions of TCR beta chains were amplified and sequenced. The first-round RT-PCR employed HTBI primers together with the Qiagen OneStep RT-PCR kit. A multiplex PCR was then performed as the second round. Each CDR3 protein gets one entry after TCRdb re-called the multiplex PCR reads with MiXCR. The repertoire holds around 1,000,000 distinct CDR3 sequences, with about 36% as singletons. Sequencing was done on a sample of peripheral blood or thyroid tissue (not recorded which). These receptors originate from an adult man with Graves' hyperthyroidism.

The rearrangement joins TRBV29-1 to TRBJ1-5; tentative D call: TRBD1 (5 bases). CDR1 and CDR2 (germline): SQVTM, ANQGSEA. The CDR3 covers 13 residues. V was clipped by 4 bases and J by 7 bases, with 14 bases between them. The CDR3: CSVVEGREQPQHF. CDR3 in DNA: TGCAGCGTTGTAGAGGGGCGGGAACAGCCCCAGCATTTT. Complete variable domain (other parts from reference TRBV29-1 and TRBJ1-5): SAVISQKPSRDICQRGTSLTIQCQVDSQVTMMFWYRQQPGQSLTLIATANQGSEATYESGFVIDKFPISRPNLTFSTLTVSNMSPEDSSIYLCSVVEGREQPQHFGDGTRLSIL.

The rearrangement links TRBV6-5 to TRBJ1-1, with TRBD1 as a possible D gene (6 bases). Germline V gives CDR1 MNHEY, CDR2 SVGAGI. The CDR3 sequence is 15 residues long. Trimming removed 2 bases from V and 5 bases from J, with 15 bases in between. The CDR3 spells CASSYIAGAWTEAFF. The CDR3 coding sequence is TGTGCCAGCAGTTACATCGCGGGGGCGTGGACTGAAGCTTTCTTT.

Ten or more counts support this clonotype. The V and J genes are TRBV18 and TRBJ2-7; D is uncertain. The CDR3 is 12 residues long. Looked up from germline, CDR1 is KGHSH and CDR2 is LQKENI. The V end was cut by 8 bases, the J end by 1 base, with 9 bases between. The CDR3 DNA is TGTGCCAGCAGCCCTCGGTCCTACGAGCAGTACTTC. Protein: CASSPRSYEQYF.

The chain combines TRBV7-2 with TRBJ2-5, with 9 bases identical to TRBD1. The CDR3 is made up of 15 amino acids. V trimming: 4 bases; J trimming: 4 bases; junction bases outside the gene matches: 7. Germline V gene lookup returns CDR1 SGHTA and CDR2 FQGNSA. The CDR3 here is CASSSTWTGAETQYF. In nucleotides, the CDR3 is TGTGCCAGCAGCTCTACGTGGACAGGGGCAGAGACCCAGTACTTC. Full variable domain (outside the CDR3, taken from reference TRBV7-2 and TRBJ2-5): GAGVSQSPSNKVTEKGKDVELRCDPISGHTALYWYRQSLGQGLEFLIYFQGNSAPDKSGLPSDRFSAERTGGSVSTLTIQRTQQEDSAVYLCASSSTWTGAETQYFGPGTRLLVL.

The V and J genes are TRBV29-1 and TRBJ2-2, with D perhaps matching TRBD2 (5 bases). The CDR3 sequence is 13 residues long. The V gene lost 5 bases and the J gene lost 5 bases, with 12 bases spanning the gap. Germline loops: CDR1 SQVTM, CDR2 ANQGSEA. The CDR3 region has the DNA TGCAGCGTTCGAGGAGGCGGGACCGGGGAGCTGTTTTTT. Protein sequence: CSVRGGGTGELFF.

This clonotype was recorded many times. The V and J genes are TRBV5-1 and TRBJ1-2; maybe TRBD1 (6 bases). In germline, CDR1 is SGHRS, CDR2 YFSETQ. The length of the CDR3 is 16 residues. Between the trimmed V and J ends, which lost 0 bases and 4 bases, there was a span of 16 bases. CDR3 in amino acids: CASSLAMDRGAYGYTF. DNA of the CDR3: TGCGCCAGCAGCTTGGCCATGGACAGAGGGGCCTATGGCTACACCTTC. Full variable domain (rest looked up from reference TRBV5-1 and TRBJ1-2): KAGVTQTPRYLIKTRGQQVTLSCSPISGHRSVSWYQQTPGQGLQFLFEYFSETQRNKGNFPGRFSGRQFSNSRSEMNVSTLELGDSALYLCASSLAMDRGAYGYTFGSGTRLTVV.

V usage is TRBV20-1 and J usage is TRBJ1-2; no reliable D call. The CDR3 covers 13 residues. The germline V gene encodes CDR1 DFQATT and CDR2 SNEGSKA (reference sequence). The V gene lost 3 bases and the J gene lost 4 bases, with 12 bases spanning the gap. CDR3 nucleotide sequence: TGCAGTGCTAGGCGCGGTGGTTTCTATGGCTACACCTTC. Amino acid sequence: CSARRGGFYGYTF.

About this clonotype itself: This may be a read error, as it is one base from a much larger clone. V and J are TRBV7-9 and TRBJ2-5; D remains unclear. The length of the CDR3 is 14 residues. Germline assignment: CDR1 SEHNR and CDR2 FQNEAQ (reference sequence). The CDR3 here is CASGLSFPQETQYF. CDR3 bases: TGTGCCAGCGGCTTATCGTTCCCGCAAGAGACCCAGTACTTC.

CDR3 in amino acids: CSVERLASGTGANVLTF. The CDR3 region has the DNA TGCAGCGTTGAAAGGTTGGCTAGCGGGACTGGGGCCAACGTCCTGACTTTC. J is TRBJ2-6 and V is TRBV29-1, with TRBD2 identical over 9 bases. The germline V gene has CDR1 SQVTM and CDR2 ANQGSEA. Germline trimming cut 2 bases from V and 2 bases from J; bases unmatched to any gene: 7. This CDR3 has 17 amino acids. The full variable domain, in which reference TRBV29-1 and TRBJ2-6 provide the parts outside the CDR3, is SAVISQKPSRDICQRGTSLTIQCQVDSQVTMMFWYRQQPGQSLTLIATANQGSEATYESGFVIDKFPISRPNLTFSTLTVSNMSPEDSSIYLCSVERLASGTGANVLTFGAGSRLTVL.

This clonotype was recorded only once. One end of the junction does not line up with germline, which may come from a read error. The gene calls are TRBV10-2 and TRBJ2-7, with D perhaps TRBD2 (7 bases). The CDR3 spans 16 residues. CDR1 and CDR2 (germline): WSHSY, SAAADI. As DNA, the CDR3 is TGTGCCAGCAGCCAAGGGGGTGCGGGGGCTTCCTACGAGCAGTACTTC. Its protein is CASSQGGAGASYEQYF.

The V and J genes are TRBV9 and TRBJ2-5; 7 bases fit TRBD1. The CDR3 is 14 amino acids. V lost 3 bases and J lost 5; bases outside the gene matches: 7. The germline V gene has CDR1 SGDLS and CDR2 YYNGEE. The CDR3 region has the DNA TGTGCCAGCAGCGCGGGACAGACGGGGGAGACCCAGTACTTC. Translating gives CASSAGQTGETQYF.

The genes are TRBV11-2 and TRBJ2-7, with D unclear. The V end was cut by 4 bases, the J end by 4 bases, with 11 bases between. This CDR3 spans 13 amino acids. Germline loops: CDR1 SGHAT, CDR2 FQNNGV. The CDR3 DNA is TGTGCCAGCAGCTCTCTACATAAATACGAGCAGTACTTC. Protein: CASSSLHKYEQYF.

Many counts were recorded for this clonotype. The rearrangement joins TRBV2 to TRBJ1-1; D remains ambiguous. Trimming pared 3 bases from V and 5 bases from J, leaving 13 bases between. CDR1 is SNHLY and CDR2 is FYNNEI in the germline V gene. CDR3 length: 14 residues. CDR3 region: CASSDVGPGTEAFF. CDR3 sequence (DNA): TGTGCCAGCAGTGATGTTGGGCCTGGGACTGAAGCTTTCTTT.